The 6 T cell receptor beta chains in this list originate from one sample, sequenced in a study of OX40 agonist ivuxolimab in advanced cancers. Libraries were constructed by the immunoSEQ multiplex PCR assay. In TCRdb, the immuneACCESS table is reduced to in-frame sequences with V and J assigned. These tables do not hold every clone; where another copy was compared, an unresolved V gene accounts for under half, and the others remain unexplained. The sample table records some 66,000 clones; more than 65% of these occur just once. Jointly, the top ten make up roughly 5% of the sample. This specimen was CD4+ or CD8+ T cells sorted from blood, taken in a trial of the OX40 agonist ivuxolimab. Source of these receptors: an adult with an advanced solid tumor such as melanoma, head and neck, liver or kidney cancer.

The gene calls are TRBV28 and TRBJ2-5, with D tentatively TRBD1 (6 bases). Trimming took 5 bases from V and 2 from J, leaving 12 bases between them. CDR1 and CDR2 (germline): MDHEN, SYDVKM. CDR3 length: 14 amino acids. The CDR3, as DNA: TGTGCCAGCAGTCTGGGGACACTACAAGAGACCCAGTACTTC. Translation gives CASSLGTLQETQYF. Full variable domain (outside the CDR3, taken from reference TRBV28 and TRBJ2-5): DVKVTQSSRYLVKRTGEKVFLECVQDMDHENMFWYRQDPGLGLRLIYFSYDVKMKEKGDIPEGYSVSREKKERFSLILESASTNQTSMYLCASSLGTLQETQYFGPGTRLLVL.

The chain has TRBV27 and TRBJ2-7; D is unclear. The CDR3 is made up of 13 amino acids. Germline CDR1 reads MNHEY; CDR2 reads SMNVEV (reference sequence). V dropped 9 bases and J dropped 2 bases, with 14 bases sitting between them. This CDR3 reads CASNAAGTYEQYV. The DNA of the CDR3 is TGTGCCAGTAATGCCGCAGGCACCTACGAGCAGTACGTC.

A single count supports this clone. The V and J genes are TRBV21-1 and TRBJ2-3; TRBD2 reflects the table's D call only, with no check against the DNA. TRBV21-1 is labeled a pseudogene. The length of the CDR3 is 18 residues. The CDR3 here is CASSKRTSGIFRTDTQYF. CDR3 DNA: TGTGCCAGCAGCAAAAGGACTAGCGGGATCTTCCGCACAGATACGCAGTATTTT.

This clone was seen just once. The gene calls are TRBV5-1 and TRBJ2-2, with D unresolved. The CDR3 has 15 amino acids. The germline CDR1 and CDR2 sequences are SGHRS and YFSETQ. V shed 0 bases and J shed 3 bases, with 9 bases lying between them. The CDR3 reads CASSLGAGYTGELFF. Here the CDR3 DNA reads TGCGCCAGCAGCTTGGGAGCCGGGTACACCGGGGAGCTGTTTTTT.

With respect to this clone: The DNA is left out, because the CDR3 cannot be placed on it with certainty; the CDR3 is given as TCRdb lists it. The J gene is TRBJ1-1, the V gene TRBV6-5. Germline V gene lookup returns CDR1 MNHEY and CDR2 SVGAGI. The CDR3 has 15 residues if both end residues are counted. CDR3 amino acids: CASSSSDRPGGEAFF.

This chain joins TRBV21-1 and TRBJ1-6; the table's D call, TRBD1, was not checked against the DNA. TRBV21-1 is classified as a pseudogene. The CDR3 contains 17 residues. This CDR3 reads CASSEGAVGFPYIPLHF. CDR3 nucleotides: TGTGCCAGCAGCGAGGGGGCGGTCGGCTTCCCCTATATTCCCCTCCACTTT.